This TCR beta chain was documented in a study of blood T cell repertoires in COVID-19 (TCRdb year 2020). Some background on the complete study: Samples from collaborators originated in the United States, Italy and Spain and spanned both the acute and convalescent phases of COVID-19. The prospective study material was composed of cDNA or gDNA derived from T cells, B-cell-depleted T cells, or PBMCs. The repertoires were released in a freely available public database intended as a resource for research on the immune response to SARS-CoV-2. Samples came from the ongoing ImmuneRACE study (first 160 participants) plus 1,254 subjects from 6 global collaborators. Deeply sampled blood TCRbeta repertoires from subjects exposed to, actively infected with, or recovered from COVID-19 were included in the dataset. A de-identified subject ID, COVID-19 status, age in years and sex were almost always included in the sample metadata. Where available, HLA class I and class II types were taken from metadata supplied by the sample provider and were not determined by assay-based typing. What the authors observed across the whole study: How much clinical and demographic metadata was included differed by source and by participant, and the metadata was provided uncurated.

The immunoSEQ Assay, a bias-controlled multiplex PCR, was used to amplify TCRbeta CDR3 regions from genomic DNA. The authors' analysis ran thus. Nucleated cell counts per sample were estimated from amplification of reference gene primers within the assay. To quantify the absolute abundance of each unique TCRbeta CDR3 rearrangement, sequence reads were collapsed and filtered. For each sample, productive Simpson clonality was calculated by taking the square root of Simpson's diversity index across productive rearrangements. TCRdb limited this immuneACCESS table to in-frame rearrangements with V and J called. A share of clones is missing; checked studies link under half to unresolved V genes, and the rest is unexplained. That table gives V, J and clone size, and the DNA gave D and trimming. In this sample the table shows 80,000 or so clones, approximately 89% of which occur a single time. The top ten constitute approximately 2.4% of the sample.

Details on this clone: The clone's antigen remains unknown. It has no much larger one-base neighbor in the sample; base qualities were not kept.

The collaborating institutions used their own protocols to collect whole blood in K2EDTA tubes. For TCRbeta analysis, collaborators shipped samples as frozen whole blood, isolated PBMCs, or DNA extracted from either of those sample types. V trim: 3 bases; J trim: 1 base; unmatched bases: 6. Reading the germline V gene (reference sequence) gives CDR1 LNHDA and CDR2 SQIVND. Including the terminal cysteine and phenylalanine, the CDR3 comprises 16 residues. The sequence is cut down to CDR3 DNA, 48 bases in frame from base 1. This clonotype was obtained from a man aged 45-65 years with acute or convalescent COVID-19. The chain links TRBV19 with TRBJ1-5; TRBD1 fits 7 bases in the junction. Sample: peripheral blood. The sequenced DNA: TGTGCCAGTAGTATGGGACAGCGTTTCAGCAATCAGCCCCAGCATTTT. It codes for CASSMGQRFSNQPQHF. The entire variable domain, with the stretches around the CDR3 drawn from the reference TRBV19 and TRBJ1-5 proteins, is DGGITQSPKYLFRKEGQNVTLSCEQNLNHDAMYWYRQDPGQGLRLIYYSQIVNDFQKGDIAEGYSVSREKKESFPLTVTSAQKNPTAFYLCASSMGQRFSNQPQHFGDGTRLSIL.